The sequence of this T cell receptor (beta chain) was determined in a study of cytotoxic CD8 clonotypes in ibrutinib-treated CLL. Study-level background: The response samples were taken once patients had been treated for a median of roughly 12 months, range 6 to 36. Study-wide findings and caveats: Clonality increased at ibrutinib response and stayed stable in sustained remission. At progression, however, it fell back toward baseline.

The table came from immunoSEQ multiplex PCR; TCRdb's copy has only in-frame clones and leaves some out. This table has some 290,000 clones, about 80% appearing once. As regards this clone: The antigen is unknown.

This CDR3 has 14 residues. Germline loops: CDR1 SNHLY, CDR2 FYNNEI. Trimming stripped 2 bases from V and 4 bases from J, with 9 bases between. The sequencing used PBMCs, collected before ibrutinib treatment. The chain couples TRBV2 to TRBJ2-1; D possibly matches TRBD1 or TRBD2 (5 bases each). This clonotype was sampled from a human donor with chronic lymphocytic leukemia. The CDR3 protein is CASSELGVYNEQFF. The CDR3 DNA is TGTGCCAGCAGTGAATTGGGGGTTTACAATGAGCAGTTCTTC.